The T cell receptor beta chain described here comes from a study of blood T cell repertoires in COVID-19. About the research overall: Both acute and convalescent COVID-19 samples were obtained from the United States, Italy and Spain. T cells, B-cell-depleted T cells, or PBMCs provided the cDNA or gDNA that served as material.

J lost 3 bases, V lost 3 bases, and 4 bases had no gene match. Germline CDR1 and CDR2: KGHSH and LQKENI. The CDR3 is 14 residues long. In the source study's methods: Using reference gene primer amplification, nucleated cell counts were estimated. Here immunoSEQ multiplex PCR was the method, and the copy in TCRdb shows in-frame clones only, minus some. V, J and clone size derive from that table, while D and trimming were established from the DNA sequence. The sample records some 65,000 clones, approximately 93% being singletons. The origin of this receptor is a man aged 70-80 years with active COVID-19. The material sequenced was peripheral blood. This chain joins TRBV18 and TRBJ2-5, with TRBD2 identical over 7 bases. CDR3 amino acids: CASSPAGTKETQYF. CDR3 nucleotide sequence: TGTGCCAGCTCACCGGCAGGGACTAAAGAGACCCAGTACTTC.